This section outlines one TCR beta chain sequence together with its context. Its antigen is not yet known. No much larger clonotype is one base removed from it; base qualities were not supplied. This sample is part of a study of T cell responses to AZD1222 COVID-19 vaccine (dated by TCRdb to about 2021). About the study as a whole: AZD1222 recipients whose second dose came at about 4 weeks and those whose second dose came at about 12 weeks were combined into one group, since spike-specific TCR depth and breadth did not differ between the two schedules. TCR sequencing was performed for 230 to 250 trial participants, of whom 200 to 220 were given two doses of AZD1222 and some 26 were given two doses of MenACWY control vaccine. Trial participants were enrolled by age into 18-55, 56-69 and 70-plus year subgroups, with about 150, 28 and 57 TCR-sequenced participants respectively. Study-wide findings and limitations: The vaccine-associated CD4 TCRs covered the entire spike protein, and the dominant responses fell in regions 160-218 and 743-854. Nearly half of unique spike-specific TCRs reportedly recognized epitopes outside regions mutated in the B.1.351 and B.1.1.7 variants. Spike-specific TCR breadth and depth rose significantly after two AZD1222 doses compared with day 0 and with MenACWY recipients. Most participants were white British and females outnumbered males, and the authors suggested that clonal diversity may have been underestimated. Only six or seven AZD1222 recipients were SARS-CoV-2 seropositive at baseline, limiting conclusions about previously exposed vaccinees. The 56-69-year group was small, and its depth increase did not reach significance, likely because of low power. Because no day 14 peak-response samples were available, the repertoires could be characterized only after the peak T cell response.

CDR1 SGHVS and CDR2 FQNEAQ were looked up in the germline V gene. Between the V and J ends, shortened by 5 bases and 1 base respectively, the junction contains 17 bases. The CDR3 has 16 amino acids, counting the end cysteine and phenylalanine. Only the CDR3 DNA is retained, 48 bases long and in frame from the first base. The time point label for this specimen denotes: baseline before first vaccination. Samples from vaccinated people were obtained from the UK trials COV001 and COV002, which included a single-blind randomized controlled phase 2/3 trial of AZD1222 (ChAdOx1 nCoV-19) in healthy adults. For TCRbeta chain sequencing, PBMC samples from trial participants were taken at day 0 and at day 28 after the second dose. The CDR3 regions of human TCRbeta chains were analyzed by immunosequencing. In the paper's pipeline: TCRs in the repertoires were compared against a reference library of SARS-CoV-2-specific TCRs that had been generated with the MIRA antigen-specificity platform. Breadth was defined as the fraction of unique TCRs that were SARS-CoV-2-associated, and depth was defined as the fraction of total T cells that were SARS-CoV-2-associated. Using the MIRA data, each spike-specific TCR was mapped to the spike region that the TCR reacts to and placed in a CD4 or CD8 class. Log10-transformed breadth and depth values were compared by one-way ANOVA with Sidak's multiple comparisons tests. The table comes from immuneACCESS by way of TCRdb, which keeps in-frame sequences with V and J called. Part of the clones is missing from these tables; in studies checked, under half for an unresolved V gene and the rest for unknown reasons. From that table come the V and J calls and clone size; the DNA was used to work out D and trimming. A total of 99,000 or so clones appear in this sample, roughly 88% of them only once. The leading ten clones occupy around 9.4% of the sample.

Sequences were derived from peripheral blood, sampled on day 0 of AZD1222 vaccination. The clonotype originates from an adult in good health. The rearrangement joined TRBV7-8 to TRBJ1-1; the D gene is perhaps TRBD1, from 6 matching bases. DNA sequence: TGTGCCAGCAGCCCTACCCCGGGGGGCACGAACACTGAAGCTTTCTTT. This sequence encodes CASSPTPGGTNTEAFF. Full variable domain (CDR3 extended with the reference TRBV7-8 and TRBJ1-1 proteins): GAGVSQSPRYKVAKRGQDVALRCDPISGHVSLFWYQQALGQGPEFLTYFQNEAQLDKSGLPSDRFFAERPEGSVSTLKIQRTQQEDSAVYLCASSPTPGGTNTEAFFGQGTRLTVV.